This T cell receptor (beta chain) was captured in a study of Ad26.COV2.S vaccination and SARS-CoV-2 variants (dated by TCRdb to the early 2020s). For context, the study as a whole: Donors in the vaccine arm were drawn from COV1001, a multicentre, randomized, double-blind, placebo-controlled phase I-IIa trial testing Ad26.COV2.S in healthy adults. Trial participants were randomized into five groups of five, in which low-dose or high-dose Ad26.COV2.S was given once or twice, or placebo was given on both occasions. A total of 32 samples were included in the TCR-sequenced set, comprising about 20 Ad26.COV2.S vaccine recipients, 5 placebo recipients and 8 SARS-CoV-2 convalescent individuals. TCRbeta repertoire sequencing served as the tool for gauging how specific and how broad the SARS-CoV-2-reactive T cell receptors were following Ad26.COV2.S vaccination. Blinding of investigators to trial group allocation was maintained during experiments and outcome assessment. Ad26.COV2.S was given intramuscularly at 5x10^10 or 1x10^11 viral particles, as a single shot or as two shots 56 days apart.

The immunoSEQ Assay was the method used to sequence TCRbeta CDR3 regions. After extraction, genomic DNA underwent amplification by bias-controlled multiplex PCR, followed by high-throughput sequencing. Per the original workflow: To quantify the absolute abundance of every unique TCRbeta CDR3 region, sequences were collapsed and filtered. T cell fraction was estimated by normalization of TCRbeta template counts to usable DNA, with usable DNA being measured through amplification of reference genes present in all nucleated cells. Repertoire TCRs were annotated as SARS-CoV-2-specific when V gene, CDR3 amino acid sequence and J gene were exactly matched to a known reactive TCR set. The reference SARS-CoV-2 TCR set came from MIRA and was filtered for enrichment in COVID-19-positive ImmuneCODE repertoires, removing public or cross-reactive TCRs. Using the MIRA antigens, annotated TCRs were further analysed by specific ORF or by position within an ORF. Breadth was defined as the number of annotated unique rearrangements divided by the total number of unique productive rearrangements, and depth was defined as the summed frequency of the annotated unique rearrangements. Group comparisons of TCR breadth used two-sided Wilcoxon rank-sum tests. The table was pulled from immuneACCESS by TCRdb, which kept in-frame rearrangements only. Such tables lose some clones; where checked, under half of the loss comes from unresolved V genes, and the rest has no known cause. Clone size and V and J calls were adopted from that table, with D and trimming inferred from the DNA. The sample data list 400,000 to 450,000 clones, and around 90% of these were observed just once. The biggest ten clones account for 10% to 15% of the sample.

What this sample's treatment or condition label stands for: some 20 received Ad26.COV2.S at low or high dose, single or two shots; about 5 received placebo; per-sample allocation not given. For vaccine and placebo recipients, repertoires were sequenced using samples collected on day 63 after the first injection. Cohort 1b enrolled 25 to 30 adults aged 18-55 years at a single site in Boston, USA, between 29 July and 7 August 2020. As a vaccine, Ad26.COV2.S was a replication-incompetent adenovirus type 26 vector that expressed a prefusion-stabilized SARS-CoV-2 spike protein derived from the original Wuhan strain. The CDR3 runs 14 amino acids, cysteine and phenylalanine included. Only CDR3 DNA is held: 42 bases, read in frame from base 1. At the junction V is shortened by 2 bases and J by 4 bases, with 9 bases in between. The germline V gene sets CDR1 to MNHNS and CDR2 to SASEGT. The study at large found these results: The study was not powered for comparison of responses between vaccine doses or regimens. Vaccine and placebo recipients had comparable non-spike TCR breadth, which fits with the vaccine containing only spike. After vaccination, substantial breadth of spike-specific CD8+ and CD4+ T cell responses was reported. Ad26.COV2.S recipients had higher spike-specific TCR breadth than placebo recipients (P = 0.0014). The authors noted that total T cell responses may have been underestimated by the TCR breadth and depth analyses.

In regard to this clone: No cognate antigen has been identified for it. Within one base of it there is no much larger clone, and no base qualities were kept.

Source: peripheral blood, taken in a trial of Ad26.COV2.S vaccine versus placebo. The chain links TRBV6-1 with TRBJ2-4; no D gene can be assigned with confidence. This receptor was identified in a person between 18 and 60 years old who received the Ad26.COV2.S COVID-19 vaccine or a placebo. The CDR3 amino acid sequence is: CASSELVAKNIQYF. The DNA sequence is as follows: TGTGCCAGCAGTGAACTGGTAGCTAAAAACATTCAGTACTTC.